This T cell receptor beta chain was identified during a study of cytomegalovirus exposure and HLA in healthy donors. Whole-study results and caveats: Earlier findings revealed that most TCR beta V segments proved productive either about 87% or about 30% of the time.

PCR employed 60 Vbeta and 13 Jbeta primers. Measured with immunoSEQ multiplex PCR; TCRdb has only the in-frame clones, and not every one. The data contain more than 85,000 clones, over 65% of them singletons. The CDR3 has 18 residues. V was cut by 6 bases and J by 1 base, with 24 bases left in between. CDR1 and CDR2 (germline): SGHVS, FQNEAQ. Donors were ostensibly healthy at sampling, although undocumented immune exposures were probable. This clone was counted only a few times. Its antigen is undetermined. The genes are TRBV7-8 and TRBJ1-2; D may be TRBD1 (5 bases). This sequence originates from a man in his thirties or forties in good health and CMV-seropositive. Sequences were obtained from PBMCs. The CDR3 sequence: CASSFRQGIVTHNYGYTF. The CDR3 DNA sequence: TGTGCCAGCAGTTTCCGTCAGGGTATAGTAACTCATAACTATGGCTACACCTTC.